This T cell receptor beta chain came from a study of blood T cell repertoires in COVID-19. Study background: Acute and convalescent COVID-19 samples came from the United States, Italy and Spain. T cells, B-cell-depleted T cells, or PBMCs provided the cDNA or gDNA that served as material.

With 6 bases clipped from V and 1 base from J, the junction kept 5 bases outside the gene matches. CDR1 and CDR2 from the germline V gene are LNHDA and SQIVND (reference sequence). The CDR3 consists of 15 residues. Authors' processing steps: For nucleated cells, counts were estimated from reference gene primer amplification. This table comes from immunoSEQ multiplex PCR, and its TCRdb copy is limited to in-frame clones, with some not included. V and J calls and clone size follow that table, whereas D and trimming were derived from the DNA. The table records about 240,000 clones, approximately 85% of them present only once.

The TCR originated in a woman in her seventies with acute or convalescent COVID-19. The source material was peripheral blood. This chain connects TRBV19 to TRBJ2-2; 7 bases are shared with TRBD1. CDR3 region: CASRRDSQNTGELFF. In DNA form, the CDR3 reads TGTGCCAGTAGGAGGGACAGTCAGAACACCGGGGAGCTGTTTTTT.